This T cell receptor beta chain was documented in a study of cytomegalovirus exposure and HLA in healthy donors. Study-wide results and limits: V- and J-gene trimming of TCR beta was linked (in a later analysis) to a missense DCLRE1C variant.

The PCR ran on 60 Vbeta and 13 Jbeta primers. Only in-frame clones appear in the TCRdb table, and some are missing; sequencing was by immunoSEQ multiplex PCR. The sample records 150,000 to 200,000 clones, over 75% being singletons. The CDR3 is 15 amino acids. Trimming at V came to 2 bases and at J to 3 bases, leaving 3 bases not matched to a gene. Germline CDR1 MDHEN, CDR2 SYDVKM. On this clone: Its antigen is undetermined.

The receptor's source is a woman in her forties or fifties in good health and CMV-seronegative. The chain couples TRBV28 to TRBJ1-1, with 10 bases identical to TRBD1. The sequenced material came from PBMCs. The CDR3 region has the DNA TGTGCCAGCAGTTTACCGGGACAGGGGTACACTGAAGCTTTCTTT. Translated, it gives CASSLPGQGYTEAFF.